The 8 T cell receptor beta chains presented below share a single source sample, sequenced in a study of T cells in Graves' hyperthyroidism and ophthalmopathy. From RNA transcripts, TCR beta CDR3 regions were amplified. The HTBI set primed first-round TCR CDR3 RT-PCR. TCRdb reprocessed the multiplex PCR reads with MiXCR, giving one entry per CDR3 protein. The sample has around 240,000 distinct CDR3 sequences; 13% to 15% are singletons. The sample taken for sequencing was blood. These receptors all stem from a woman aged 40 to 50 with Graves' hyperthyroidism that later progressed to Graves' ophthalmopathy.

Concerning this clonotype: A much larger clone sits a single nucleotide away, making a read error possible. The genes are TRBV27 and TRBJ2-3; 10 bases align to TRBD2. Germline CDR1 MNHEY, CDR2 SMNVEV (reference sequence). This CDR3 has 19 amino acids. The trim removed 5 bases at V and 3 bases at J, leaving 17 bases unmatched. Here the CDR3 DNA reads TGTGCCAGCAGTGGCCCACTTCCCTCTCTAGCGGGAGTAACAGATACGCAGTATTTT. Encoded protein: CASSGPLPSLAGVTDTQYF.

V usage is TRBV18 and J usage is TRBJ1-5; 8 bases align to TRBD1. Germline V gene lookup returns CDR1 KGHSH and CDR2 LQKENI. V dropped 3 bases and J dropped 2; count of bases not matched to a gene: 15. This CDR3 is built from 19 residues. CDR3 coding DNA: TGTGCCAGCTCACCTTTCGAACATGAAGAGACAGGGGGCAATCAGCCCCAGCATTTT. Encoded protein: CASSPFEHEETGGNQPQHF. Using reference TRBV18 and TRBJ1-5 for the parts outside the CDR3, the full variable domain is NAGVMQNPRHLVRRRGQEARLRCSPMKGHSHVYWYRQLPEEGLKFMVYLQKENIIDESGMPKERFSAEFPKEGPSILRIQQVVRGDSAAYFCASSPFEHEETGGNQPQHFGDGTRLSIL.

The table lists this clonotype with many counts. CDR3 in DNA: TGTGCCAGCAATCAGGGAAATGAGCAGTTCTTC. It encodes CASNQGNEQFF. V usage is TRBV28 and J usage is TRBJ2-1, with a tentative D call TRBD1 (5 bases). Germline V gene data show CDR1 as MDHEN and CDR2 as SYDVKM. CDR3 size: 11 residues. V was shortened by 7 bases and J by 7 bases, with 8 bases between the two germline ends.

The J gene is TRBJ1-6, the V gene TRBV7-9; D might be TRBD1 (6 bases). V lost 5 bases and J 7 bases, leaving 12 bases between the germline ends. There are 14 residues in the CDR3. Germline CDR1 reads SEHNR; CDR2 reads FQNEAQ (reference sequence). The CDR3 nucleotides read TGTGCCAGCAGCCGACGACAGGAAAATTCACCCCTCCACTTT. This sequence encodes CASSRRQENSPLHF.

This clonotype was picked up many times. The chain couples TRBV7-9 to TRBJ2-1, with 7 bases identical to TRBD2. The CDR3 contains 13 residues. CDR1 is SEHNR and CDR2 is FQNEAQ in the germline V gene (reference sequence). The V and J ends lost 6 bases and 6 bases, in that order; junction bases with no gene match: 5. The CDR3 loop reads CASRAGESNEQFF. CDR3 bases: TGTGCCAGCAGGGCGGGAGAGTCCAATGAGCAGTTCTTC.

This clonotype showed up many times. The chain uses TRBV3-1 and TRBJ2-1; TRBD2 might be the D (6 bases). The V end was cut by 1 base, the J end by 8 bases, with 21 bases between. From germline, CDR1 is LGHDT and CDR2 YNNKEL (reference sequence). The CDR3 spans 17 residues. The DNA for the CDR3 is TGTGCCAGCAGCCAAGTCGGCCGGGACTTCCACCTCTATGAGCAGTTCTTC. Translation: CASSQVGRDFHLYEQFF.

The rearrangement uses TRBV20-1 and TRBJ1-1; weak D call: TRBD1 (6 bases). Per germline, CDR1 DFQATT and CDR2 SNEGSKA (reference sequence). The CDR3 is 16 amino acids. With 0 bases removed from V and 1 base from J, the gap between germline ends came to 15 bases. This chain's CDR3 is CSARDITGWANTEAFF. The CDR3 region has the DNA TGCAGTGCTAGAGATATAACAGGGTGGGCGAACACTGAAGCTTTCTTT.

V is TRBV10-3 and J is TRBJ2-5; weak D call: TRBD1 (6 bases). This CDR3 has 13 amino acids. Trimming took 2 bases from V and 5 from J, leaving 9 bases between them. The germline V gene encodes CDR1 ENHRY and CDR2 SYGVKD. CDR3 bases: TGTGCCATCAGTGAGGGGGGCCGGGAGACCCAGTACTTC. Translating it yields CAISEGGRETQYF.